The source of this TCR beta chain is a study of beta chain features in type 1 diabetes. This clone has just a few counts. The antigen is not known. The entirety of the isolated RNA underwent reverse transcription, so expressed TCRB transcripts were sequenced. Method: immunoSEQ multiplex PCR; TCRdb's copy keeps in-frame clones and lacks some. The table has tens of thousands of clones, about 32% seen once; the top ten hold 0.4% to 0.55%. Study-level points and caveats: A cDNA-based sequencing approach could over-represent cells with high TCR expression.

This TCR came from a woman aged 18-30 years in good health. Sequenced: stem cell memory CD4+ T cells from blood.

The CDR3 protein is CASSLAGGADYGYTF. Here the CDR3 DNA reads TGCGCCAGCAGCTTGGCCGGTGGGGCGGACTATGGCTACACCTTC. The gene calls are TRBV5-1 and TRBJ1-2; weak D call: TRBD1 (5 bases). This CDR3 contains 15 residues. From germline, CDR1 is SGHRS and CDR2 YFSETQ. The germline V and J ends were trimmed by 0 bases and 3 bases, with 12 bases remaining between them.